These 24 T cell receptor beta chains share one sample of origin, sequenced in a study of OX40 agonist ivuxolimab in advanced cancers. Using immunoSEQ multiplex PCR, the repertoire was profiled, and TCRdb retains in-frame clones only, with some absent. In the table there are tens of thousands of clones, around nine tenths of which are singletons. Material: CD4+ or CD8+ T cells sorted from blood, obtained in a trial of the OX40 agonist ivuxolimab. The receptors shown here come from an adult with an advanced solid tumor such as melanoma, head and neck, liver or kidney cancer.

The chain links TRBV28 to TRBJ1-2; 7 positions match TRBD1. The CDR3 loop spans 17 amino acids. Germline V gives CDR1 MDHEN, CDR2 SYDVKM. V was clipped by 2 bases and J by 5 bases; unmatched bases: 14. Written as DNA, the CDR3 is TGTGCCAGCAGTTTACTTCAGGGGGTTTTTTTAGGGTATGGCTACACCTTC. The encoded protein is CASSLLQGVFLGYGYTF.

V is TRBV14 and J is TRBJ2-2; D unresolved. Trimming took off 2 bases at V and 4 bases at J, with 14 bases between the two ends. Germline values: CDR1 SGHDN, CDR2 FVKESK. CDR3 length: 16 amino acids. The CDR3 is CASSQRAAVSTGELFF. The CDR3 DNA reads TGTGCCAGCAGCCAAAGGGCTGCAGTCAGCACCGGGGAGCTGTTTTTT. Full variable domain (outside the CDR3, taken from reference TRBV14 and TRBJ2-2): EAGVTQFPSHSVIEKGQTVTLRCDPISGHDNLYWYRRVMGKEIKFLLHFVKESKQDESGMPNNRFLAERTGGTYSTLKVQPAELEDSGVYFCASSQRAAVSTGELFFGEGSRLTVL.

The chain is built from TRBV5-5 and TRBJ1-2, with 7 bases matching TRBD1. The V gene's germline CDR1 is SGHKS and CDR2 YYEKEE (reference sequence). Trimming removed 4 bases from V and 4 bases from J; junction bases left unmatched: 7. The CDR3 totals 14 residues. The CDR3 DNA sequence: TGTGCCAGCAGCACCGCCACAGGGGCCTATGGCTACACCTTC. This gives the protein CASSTATGAYGYTF.

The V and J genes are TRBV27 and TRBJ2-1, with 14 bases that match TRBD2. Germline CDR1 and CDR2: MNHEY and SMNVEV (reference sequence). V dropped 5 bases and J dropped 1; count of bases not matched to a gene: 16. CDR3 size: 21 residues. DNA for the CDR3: TGTGCCAGCAGTAGCCCCTCCCCCGGGACTAGCGGGAGTGGGTCCTACAATGAGCAGTTCTTC. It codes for CASSSPSPGTSGSGSYNEQFF.

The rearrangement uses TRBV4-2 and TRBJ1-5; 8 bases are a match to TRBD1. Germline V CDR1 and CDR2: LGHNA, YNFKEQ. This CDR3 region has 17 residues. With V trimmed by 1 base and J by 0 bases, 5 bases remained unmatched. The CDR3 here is CASSQVAGGNSNQPQHF. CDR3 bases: TGTGCCAGCAGCCAAGTTGCAGGGGGCAATAGCAATCAGCCCCAGCATTTT.

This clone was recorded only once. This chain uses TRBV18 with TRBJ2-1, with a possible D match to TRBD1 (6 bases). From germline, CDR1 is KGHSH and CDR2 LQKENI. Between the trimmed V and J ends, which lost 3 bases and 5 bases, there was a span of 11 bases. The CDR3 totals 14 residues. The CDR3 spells CASSPPGTHNEQFF. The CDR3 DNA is TGTGCCAGCTCACCCCCCGGGACACACAATGAGCAGTTCTTC.

In DNA, the CDR3 is TGTGCCACACAGGGTTCCGATACGCAGTATTTT. Its translation: CATQGSDTQYF. The chain uses TRBV11-3 and TRBJ2-3; possibly TRBD1 for D (6 bases). Germline V gives CDR1 SGHNT, CDR2 YENEEA. The CDR3 has 11 residues. V shed 10 bases and J shed 6 bases, with 11 bases lying between them.

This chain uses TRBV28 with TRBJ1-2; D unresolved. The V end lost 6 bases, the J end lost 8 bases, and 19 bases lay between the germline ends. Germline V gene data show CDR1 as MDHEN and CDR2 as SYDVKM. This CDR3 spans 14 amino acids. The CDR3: CASSLTGTLKGYTF. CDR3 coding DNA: TGTGCCAGCAGCTTAACGGGAACCCTTAAGGGCTACACCTTC.

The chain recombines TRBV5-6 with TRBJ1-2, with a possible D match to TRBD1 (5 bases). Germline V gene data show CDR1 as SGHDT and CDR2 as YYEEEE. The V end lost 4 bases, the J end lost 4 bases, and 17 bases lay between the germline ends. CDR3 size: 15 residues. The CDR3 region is CASSEGRPGGYGYTF. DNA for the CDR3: TGTGCCAGCAGCGAGGGACGCCCGGGGGGCTATGGCTACACCTTC. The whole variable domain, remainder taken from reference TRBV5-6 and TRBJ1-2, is DAGVTQSPTHLIKTRGQQVTLRCSPKSGHDTVSWYQQALGQGPQFIFQYYEEEERQRGNFPDRFSGHQFPNYSSELNVNALLLGDSALYLCASSEGRPGGYGYTFGSGTRLTVV.

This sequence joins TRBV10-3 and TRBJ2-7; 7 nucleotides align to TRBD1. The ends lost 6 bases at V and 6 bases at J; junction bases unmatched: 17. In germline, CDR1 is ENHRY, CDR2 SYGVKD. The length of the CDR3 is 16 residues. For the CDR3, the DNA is TGTGCCATCAGCCCCGCTCGACAGGGTTACGTGGGCGAGCAGTACTTC. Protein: CAISPARQGYVGEQYF.

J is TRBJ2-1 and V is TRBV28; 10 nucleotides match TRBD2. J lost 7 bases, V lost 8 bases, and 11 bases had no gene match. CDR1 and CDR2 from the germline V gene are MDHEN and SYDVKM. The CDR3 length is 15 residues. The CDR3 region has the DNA TGTGCCAGCCAAAGCGGGGCTAGCGGGAGTAATGAGCAGTTCTTC. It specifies CASQSGASGSNEQFF.

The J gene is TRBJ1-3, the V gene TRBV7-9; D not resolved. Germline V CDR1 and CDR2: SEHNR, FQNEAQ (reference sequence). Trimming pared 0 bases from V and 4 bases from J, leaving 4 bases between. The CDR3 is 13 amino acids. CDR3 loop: CASSLAGGNTIYF. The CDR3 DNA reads TGTGCCAGCAGCTTAGCAGGAGGAAACACCATATATTTT. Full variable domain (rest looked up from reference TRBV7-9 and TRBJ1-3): DTGVSQNPRHKITKRGQNVTFRCDPISEHNRLYWYRQTLGQGPEFLTYFQNEAQLEKSRLLSDRFSAERPKGSFSTLEIQRTEQGDSAMYLCASSLAGGNTIYFGEGSWLTVV.

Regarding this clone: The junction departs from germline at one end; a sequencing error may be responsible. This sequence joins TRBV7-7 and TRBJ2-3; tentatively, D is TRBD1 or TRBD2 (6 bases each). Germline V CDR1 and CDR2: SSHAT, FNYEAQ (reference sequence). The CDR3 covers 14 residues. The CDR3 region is CASSLGGRLDTQYF. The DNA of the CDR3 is TGTGCTAGCAGCTTAGGGGGGCGTTTGGATACGCAGTATTTT.

DNA for the CDR3: TGTGCCAGCAGGGCAGGGAGCTCCTACGAGCAGTACTTC. Its protein is CASRAGSSYEQYF. The chain uses TRBV19 and TRBJ2-7, with D possibly being TRBD1 or TRBD2 (5 bases each). The CDR3 is 13 amino acids. Between the trimmed V and J ends, which lost 9 bases and 0 bases, there was a span of 12 bases. Germline V gene data show CDR1 as LNHDA and CDR2 as SQIVND (reference sequence).

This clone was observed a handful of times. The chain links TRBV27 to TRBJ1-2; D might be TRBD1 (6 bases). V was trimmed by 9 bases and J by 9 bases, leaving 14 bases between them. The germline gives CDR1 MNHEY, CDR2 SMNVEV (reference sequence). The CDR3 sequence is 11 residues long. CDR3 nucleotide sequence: TGTGCCAGATCATGTACAGGGAGCTACACCTTC. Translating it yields CARSCTGSYTF.

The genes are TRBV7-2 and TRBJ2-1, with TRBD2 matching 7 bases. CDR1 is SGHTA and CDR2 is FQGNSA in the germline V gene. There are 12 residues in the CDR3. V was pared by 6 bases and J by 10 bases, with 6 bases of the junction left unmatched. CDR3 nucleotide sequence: TGTGCCAGCAGAGCCGGGACTACGGAGCAGTTCTTC. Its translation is CASRAGTTEQFF. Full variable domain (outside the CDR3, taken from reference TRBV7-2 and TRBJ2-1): GAGVSQSPSNKVTEKGKDVELRCDPISGHTALYWYRQSLGQGLEFLIYFQGNSAPDKSGLPSDRFSAERTGGSVSTLTIQRTQQEDSAVYLCASRAGTTEQFFGPGTRLTVL.

The CDR3 region has the DNA TGTGCCAGCGGACGGACTATCACCGGGGAGCTGTTTTTT. Translation: CASGRTITGELFF. The rearrangement links TRBV2 to TRBJ2-2; possible D gene TRBD2, 6 bases. CDR1 and CDR2 (germline): SNHLY, FYNNEI. The ends were cut back, 8 bases at V and 4 bases at J, with 11 bases in the middle. The CDR3 is made up of 13 amino acids.

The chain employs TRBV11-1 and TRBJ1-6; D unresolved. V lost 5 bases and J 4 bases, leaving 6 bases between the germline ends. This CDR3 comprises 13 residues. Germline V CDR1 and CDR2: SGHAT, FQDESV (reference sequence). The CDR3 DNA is TGTGCCAGCAGCGCAGATTATAATTCACCCCTCCACTTT. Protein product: CASSADYNSPLHF.

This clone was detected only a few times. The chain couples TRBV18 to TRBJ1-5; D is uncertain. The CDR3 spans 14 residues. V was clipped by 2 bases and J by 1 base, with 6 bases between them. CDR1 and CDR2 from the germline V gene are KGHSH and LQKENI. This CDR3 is CASSPEDSNQPQHF. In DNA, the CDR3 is TGTGCCAGCTCACCAGAGGACAGCAATCAGCCCCAGCATTTT.

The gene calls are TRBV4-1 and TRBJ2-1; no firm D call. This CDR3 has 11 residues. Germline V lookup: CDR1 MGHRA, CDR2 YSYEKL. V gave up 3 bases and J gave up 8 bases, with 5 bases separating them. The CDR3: CASSQEYEQFF. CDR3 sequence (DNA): TGCGCCAGCAGCCAGGAATATGAGCAGTTCTTC.

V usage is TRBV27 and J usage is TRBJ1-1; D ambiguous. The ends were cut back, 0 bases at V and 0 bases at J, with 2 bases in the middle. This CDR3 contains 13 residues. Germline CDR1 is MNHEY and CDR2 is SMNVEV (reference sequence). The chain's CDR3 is CASSLSMNTEAFF. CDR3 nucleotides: TGTGCCAGCAGTTTATCGATGAACACTGAAGCTTTCTTT.

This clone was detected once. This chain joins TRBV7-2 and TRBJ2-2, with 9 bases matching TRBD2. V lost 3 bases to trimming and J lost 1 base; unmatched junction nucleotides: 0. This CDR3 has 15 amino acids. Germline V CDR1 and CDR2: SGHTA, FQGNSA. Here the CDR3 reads CASSLTSGNTGELFF. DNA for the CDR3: TGTGCCAGCAGCTTGACTAGCGGGAACACCGGGGAGCTGTTTTTT. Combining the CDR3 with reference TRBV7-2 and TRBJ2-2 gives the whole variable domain GAGVSQSPSNKVTEKGKDVELRCDPISGHTALYWYRQSLGQGLEFLIYFQGNSAPDKSGLPSDRFSAERTGGSVSTLTIQRTQQEDSAVYLCASSLTSGNTGELFFGEGSRLTVL.

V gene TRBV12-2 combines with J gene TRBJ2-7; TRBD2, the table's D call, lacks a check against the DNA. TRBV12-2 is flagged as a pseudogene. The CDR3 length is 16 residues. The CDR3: CASRLTPRGVPYEQYF. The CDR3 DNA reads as TGTGCAAGTCGCTTAACCCCGCGTGGAGTTCCCTACGAGCAGTACTTC.

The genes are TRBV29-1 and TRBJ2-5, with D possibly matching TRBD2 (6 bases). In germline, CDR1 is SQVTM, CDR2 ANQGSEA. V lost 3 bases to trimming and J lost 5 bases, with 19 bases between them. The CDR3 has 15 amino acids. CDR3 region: CSVDSVRTGDETQYF. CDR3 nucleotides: TGCAGCGTTGATTCGGTGCGGACGGGAGATGAGACCCAGTACTTC.